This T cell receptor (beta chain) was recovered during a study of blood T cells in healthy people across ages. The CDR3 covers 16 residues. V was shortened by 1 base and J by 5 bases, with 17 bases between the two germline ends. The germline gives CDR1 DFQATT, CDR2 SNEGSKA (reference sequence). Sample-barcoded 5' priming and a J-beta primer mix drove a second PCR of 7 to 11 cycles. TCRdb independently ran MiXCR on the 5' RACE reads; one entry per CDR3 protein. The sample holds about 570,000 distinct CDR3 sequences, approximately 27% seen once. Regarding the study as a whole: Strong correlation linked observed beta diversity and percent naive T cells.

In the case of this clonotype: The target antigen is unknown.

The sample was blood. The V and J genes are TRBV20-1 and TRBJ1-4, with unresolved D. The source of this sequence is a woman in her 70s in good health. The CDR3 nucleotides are TGCAGTGCTAGAGCTCTGGTAGGGATCCAAAATGAAAAACTGTTTTTT. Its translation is CSARALVGIQNEKLFF.